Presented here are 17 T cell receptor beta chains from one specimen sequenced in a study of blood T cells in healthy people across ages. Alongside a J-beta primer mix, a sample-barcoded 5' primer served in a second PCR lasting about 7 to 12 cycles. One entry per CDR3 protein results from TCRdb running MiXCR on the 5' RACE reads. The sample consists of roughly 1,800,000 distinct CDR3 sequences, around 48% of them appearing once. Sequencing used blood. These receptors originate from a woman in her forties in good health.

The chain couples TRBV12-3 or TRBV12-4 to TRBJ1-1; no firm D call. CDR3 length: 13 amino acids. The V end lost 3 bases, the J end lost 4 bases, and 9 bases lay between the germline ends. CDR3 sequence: CASSFRWGTEAFF. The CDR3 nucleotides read TGTGCCAGCAGTTTTAGGTGGGGCACTGAAGCTTTCTTT.

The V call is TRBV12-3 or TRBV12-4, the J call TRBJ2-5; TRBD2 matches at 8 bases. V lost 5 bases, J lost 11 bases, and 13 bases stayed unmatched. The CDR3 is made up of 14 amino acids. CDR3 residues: CASSPAGGDNEQYF. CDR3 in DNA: TGTGCCAGCAGTCCGGCGGGGGGAGACAATGAGCAGTACTTC.

CDR3 sequence (DNA): TGTGCCAGCAGCTTAAACGCGAGGGTATCTATCTCTGGGGCCAACGTCCTGACTTTC. Amino acid sequence: CASSLNARVSISGANVLTF. The J gene is TRBJ2-6, the V gene TRBV7-2; D is possibly TRBD2 (5 bases). The germline V gene has CDR1 SGHTA and CDR2 FQGNSA. The CDR3 sequence is 19 residues long. The V gene lost 2 bases and the J gene lost 0 bases, with 17 bases spanning the gap.

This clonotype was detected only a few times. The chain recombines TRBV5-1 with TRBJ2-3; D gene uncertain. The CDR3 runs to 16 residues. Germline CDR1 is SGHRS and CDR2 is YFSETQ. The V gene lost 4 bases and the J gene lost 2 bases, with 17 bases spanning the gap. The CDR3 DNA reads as TGCGCCAGCAGCCCGGCGGTACAGATCCCCACAGATACGCAGTATTTT. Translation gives CASSPAVQIPTDTQYF.

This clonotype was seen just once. CDR3 sequence reads: CASSYGQAPRGYEQYF. CDR3 nucleotides: TGTGCCAGCAGTTATGGACAGGCCCCCCGGGGGTACGAGCAGTACTTC. This rearrangement joins TRBV6-2 or TRBV6-3 to TRBJ2-7; the D gene is possibly TRBD1 (7 bases). The germline V and J ends were trimmed by 3 bases and 4 bases, with 19 bases remaining between them. The CDR3 is 16 amino acids. Per germline, CDR1 MNHEY and CDR2 SVGEGT.

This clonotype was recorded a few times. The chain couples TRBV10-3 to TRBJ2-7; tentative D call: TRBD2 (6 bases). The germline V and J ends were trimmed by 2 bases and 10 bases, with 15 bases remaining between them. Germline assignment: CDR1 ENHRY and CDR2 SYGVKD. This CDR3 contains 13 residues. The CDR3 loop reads CAISENSQGLQYF. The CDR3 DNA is TGTGCCATCAGTGAGAATAGTCAGGGACTTCAGTACTTC.

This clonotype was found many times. CDR3 region: CSVEVGETQYF. CDR3 DNA sequence: TGCAGCGTTGAGGTGGGGGAGACCCAGTACTTC. The chain has TRBV29-1 and TRBJ2-5, with D hard to call. The germline V gene has CDR1 SQVTM and CDR2 ANQGSEA. CDR3 size: 11 residues. The ends were cut back, 3 bases at V and 5 bases at J, with 7 bases in the middle.

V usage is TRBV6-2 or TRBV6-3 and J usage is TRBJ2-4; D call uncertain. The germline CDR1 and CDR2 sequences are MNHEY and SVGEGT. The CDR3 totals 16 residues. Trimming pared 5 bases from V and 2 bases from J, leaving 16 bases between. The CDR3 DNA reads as TGTGCCAGCAGTCGCGAATACGGCGCGACCAAAAACATTCAGTACTTC. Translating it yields CASSREYGATKNIQYF.

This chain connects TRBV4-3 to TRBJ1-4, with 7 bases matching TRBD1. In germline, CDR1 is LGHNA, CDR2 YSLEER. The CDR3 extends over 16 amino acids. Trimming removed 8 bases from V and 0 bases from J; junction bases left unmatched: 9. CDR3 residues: CASSTGVKSTNEKLFF. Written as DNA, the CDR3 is TGCGCCAGCTCAACAGGGGTCAAATCAACTAATGAAAAACTGTTTTTT.

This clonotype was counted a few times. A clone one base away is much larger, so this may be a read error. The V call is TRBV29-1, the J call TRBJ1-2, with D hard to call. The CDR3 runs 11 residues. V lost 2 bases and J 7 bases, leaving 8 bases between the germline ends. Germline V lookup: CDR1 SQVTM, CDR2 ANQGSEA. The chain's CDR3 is CSVESSCGYTF. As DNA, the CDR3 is TGCAGCGTTGAAAGTTCCTGTGGCTACACCTTC.

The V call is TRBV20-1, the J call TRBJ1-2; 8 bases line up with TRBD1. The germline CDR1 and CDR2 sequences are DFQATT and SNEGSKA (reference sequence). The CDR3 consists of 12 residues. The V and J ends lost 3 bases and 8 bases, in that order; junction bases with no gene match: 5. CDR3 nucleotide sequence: TGCAGTGCTAGTGACAGGGGAAGAGGCTACACCTTC. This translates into CSASDRGRGYTF.

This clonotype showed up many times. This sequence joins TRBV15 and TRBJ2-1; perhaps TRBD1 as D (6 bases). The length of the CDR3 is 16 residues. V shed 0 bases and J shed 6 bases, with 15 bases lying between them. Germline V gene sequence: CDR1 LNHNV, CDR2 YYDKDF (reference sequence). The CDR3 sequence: CATSRDLRQGGNEQFF. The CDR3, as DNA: TGTGCCACCAGCAGAGATCTTAGGCAAGGGGGCAATGAGCAGTTCTTC.

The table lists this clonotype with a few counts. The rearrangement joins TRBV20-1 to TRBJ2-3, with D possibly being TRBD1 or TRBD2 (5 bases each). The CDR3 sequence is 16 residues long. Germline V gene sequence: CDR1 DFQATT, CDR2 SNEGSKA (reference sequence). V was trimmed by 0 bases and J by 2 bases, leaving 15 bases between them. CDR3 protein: CSARDSGRGPTDTQYF. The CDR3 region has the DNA TGCAGTGCTAGAGATTCGGGACGGGGTCCCACAGATACGCAGTATTTT.

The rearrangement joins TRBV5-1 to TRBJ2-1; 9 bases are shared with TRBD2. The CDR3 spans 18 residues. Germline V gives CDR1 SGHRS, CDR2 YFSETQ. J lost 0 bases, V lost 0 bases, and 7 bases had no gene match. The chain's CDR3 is CASSLATAGGSSYNEQFF. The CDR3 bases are TGCGCCAGCAGCTTGGCAACGGCGGGGGGGAGCTCCTACAATGAGCAGTTCTTC.

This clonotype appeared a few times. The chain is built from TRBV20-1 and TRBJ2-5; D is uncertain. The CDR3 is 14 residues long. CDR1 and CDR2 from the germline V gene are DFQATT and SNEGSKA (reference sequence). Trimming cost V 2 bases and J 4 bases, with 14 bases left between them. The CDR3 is CSARRAGSAETQYF. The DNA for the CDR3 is TGCAGTGCTAGAAGGGCAGGATCCGCAGAGACCCAGTACTTC.

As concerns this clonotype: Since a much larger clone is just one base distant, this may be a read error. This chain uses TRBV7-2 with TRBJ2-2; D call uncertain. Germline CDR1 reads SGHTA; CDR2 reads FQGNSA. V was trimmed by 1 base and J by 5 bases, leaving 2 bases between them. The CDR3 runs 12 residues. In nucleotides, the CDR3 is TGTACCAGCAGCTTAGTTACCGGGGAGCTGTTTTTT. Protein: CTSSLVTGELFF. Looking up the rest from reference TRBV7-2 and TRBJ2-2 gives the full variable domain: GAGVSQSPSNKVTEKGKDVELRCDPISGHTALYWYRQSLGQGLEFLIYFQGNSAPDKSGLPSDRFSAERTGGSVSTLTIQRTQQEDSAVYLCTSSLVTGELFFGEGSRLTVL.

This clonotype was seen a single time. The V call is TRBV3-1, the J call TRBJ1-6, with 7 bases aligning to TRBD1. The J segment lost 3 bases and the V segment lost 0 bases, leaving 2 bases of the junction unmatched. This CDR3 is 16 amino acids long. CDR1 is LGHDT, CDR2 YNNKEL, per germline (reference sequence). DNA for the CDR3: TGTGCCAGCAGCCAAGAGAACAGGGGCTATAATTCACCCCTCCACTTT. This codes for CASSQENRGYNSPLHF.